Here is one T cell receptor (beta chain) with its context. Seattle participants joined during active infection and were tracked over time. The entry originates in a study of blood T cell repertoires in COVID-19. On the study more broadly: The United States, Italy and Spain supplied acute and convalescent COVID-19 samples. Sample material is recorded as cDNA or gDNA derived from T cells, B-cell-depleted T cells, or PBMCs.

The trim removed 5 bases at V and 5 bases at J, leaving 11 bases unmatched. From germline, CDR1 is ENHRY and CDR2 SYGVKD. The CDR3 is made up of 15 amino acids. In the source study's methods: Reference gene primers were amplified, and this amplification served to estimate nucleated cell counts. Profiled with immunoSEQ multiplex PCR; TCRdb holds only in-frame clones, not every one. The V and J calls and clone size come from that table; D and trimming were worked out from the DNA. The repertoire holds 400,000 or so clones, about 89% seen once, with less than 2% in the top ten. The TCR sequence derives from a woman in her thirties or forties with COVID-19, enrolled during active disease. Input material: peripheral blood. The rearrangement uses TRBV10-3 and TRBJ1-2, with TRBD1 identical over 7 bases. DNA of the CDR3: TGTGCCATCAGTTCCATACAGGGGTCATGGTATGGCTACACCTTC. Translating it yields CAISSIQGSWYGYTF.